This T cell receptor beta chain was sequenced in a study of T cell responses to AZD1222 COVID-19 vaccine. The germline CDR1 and CDR2 sequences are SGHNT and YYREEE (reference sequence). This CDR3 comprises 16 residues. The V end was cut by 0 bases, the J end by 0 bases, with 13 bases between. The protocol was immunoSEQ multiplex PCR, while the TCRdb copy is restricted to in-frame clones and leaves out a portion. The table has 130,000 to 150,000 clones, around 86% seen once. The sample in question was peripheral blood, obtained on day 0 of MenACWY control vaccination. This chain joins TRBV5-4 and TRBJ2-7, with D perhaps TRBD1 (5 bases). The TCR was taken from an adult in good health. The CDR3 region is CASSLGVGASSYEQYF. In DNA, the CDR3 is TGTGCCAGCAGCTTGGGGGTAGGGGCGAGCTCCTACGAGCAGTACTTC.